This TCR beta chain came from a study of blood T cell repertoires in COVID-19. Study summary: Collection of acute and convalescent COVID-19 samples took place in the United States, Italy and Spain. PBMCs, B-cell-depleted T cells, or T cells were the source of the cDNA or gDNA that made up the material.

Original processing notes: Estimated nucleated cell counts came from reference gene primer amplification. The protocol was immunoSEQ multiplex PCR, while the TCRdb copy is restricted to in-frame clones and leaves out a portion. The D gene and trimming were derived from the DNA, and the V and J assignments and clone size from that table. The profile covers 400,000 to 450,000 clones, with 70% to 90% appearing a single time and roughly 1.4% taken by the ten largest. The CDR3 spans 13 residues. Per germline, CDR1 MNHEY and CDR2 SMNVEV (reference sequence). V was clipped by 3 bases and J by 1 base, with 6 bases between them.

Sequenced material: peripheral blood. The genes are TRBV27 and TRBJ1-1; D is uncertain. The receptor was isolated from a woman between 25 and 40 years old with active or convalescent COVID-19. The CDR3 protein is CASSFLENTEAFF. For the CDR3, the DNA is TGTGCCAGCAGTTTCTTAGAGAACACTGAAGCTTTCTTT.